This TCR beta chain comes out of a study of shared clonotypes between healthy human individuals. Points from the study as a whole: Only blood was sampled; tissue repertoires likely differ.

Clones were read by immunoSEQ multiplex PCR, and TCRdb kept only the in-frame ones, dropping some. Counted here are over a million clones, 60% to 80% occurring once; the ten biggest clones make up approximately 1.5%. V lost 4 bases to trimming and J lost 6 bases, with 12 bases between them. The CDR3 contains 14 residues. The germline CDR1 and CDR2 sequences are MGHRA and YSYEKL. In the CD4+ fraction, cells were divided into CD45RA+ naive and CD45RA-negative memory subsets. This clone was counted only a few times. Its target is unknown. The chain links TRBV4-1 to TRBJ2-2; the D is unclear. This TCR was sampled from a man aged 18 to 29 in good health. The sequenced sample consisted of memory CD4+ T cells sorted from blood. Stated subset: CD45RA-negative fraction. CDR3 loop: CASSRTLTPGELFF. For the CDR3, the DNA is TGCGCCAGCAGCCGGACCCTGACCCCCGGGGAGCTGTTTTTT.